This T cell receptor (beta chain) was recovered during a study of shared clonotypes between healthy human individuals. This clone was recorded a few times. Each subset's genomic DNA was split evenly across several immunoSEQ plates. The protocol was immunoSEQ multiplex PCR, while the TCRdb copy is restricted to in-frame clones and leaves out a portion. The sample comprises some 1,100,000 clones, about four fifths of which are singletons, and 0.5% to 0.6% rests with the top ten. The CDR3 sequence is 13 residues long. Germline CDR1 reads LNHNV; CDR2 reads YYDKDF (reference sequence). Trimming took 5 bases from V and 1 from J, leaving 8 bases between them.

The rearrangement uses TRBV15 and TRBJ2-5, with D maybe TRBD2 (5 bases). The receptor comes from a young man in good health. Some clones in this sample may be carry-over from other donors' samples. Sequencing was performed on memory CD4+ T cells from PBMCs. Subset: CD45RA-negative fraction. In DNA, the CDR3 is TGTGCCACCAGCGTGGGGAGCCAAGAGACCCAGTACTTC. Protein: CATSVGSQETQYF.